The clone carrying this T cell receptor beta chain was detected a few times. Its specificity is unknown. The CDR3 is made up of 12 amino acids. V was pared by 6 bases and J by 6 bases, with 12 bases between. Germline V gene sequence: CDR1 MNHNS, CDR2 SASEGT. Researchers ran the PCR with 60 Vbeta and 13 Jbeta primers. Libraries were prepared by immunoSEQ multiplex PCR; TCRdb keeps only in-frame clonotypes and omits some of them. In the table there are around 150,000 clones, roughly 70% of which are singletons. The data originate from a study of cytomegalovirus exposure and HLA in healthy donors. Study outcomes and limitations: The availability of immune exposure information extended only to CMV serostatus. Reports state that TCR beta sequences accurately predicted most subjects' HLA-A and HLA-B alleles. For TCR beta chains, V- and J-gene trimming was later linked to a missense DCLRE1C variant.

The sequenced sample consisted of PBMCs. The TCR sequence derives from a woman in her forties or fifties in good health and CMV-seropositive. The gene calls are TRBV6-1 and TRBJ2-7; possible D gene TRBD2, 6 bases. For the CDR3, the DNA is TGTGCCAGCAGGGGAGTGGGGGGCGAGCAGTACTTC. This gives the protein CASRGVGGEQYF.